These 10 T cell receptor beta chains came from one sample sequenced in a study of blood T cells in healthy people across ages. Through a sample-barcoded 5' primer and a J-beta primer mix, a second PCR was run for about 6 to 11 cycles. Each CDR3 protein gets one entry after TCRdb re-called the 5' RACE reads with MiXCR. This sample has some 710,000 distinct CDR3 sequences, with 22% found just once. Sequencing was carried out using blood. Receptor source: a man aged 70 or older in good health.

The gene calls are TRBV3-1 and TRBJ1-4; 8 bases are a match to TRBD1. CDR3 length equals 14 residues. V was clipped by 4 bases and J by 7 bases; unmatched bases: 5. Germline CDR1 reads LGHDT; CDR2 reads YNNKEL (reference sequence). CDR3 nucleotides: TGTGCCAGCAGCCCGACAGGGGACGGTGAAAAACTGTTTTTT. The encoded protein is CASSPTGDGEKLFF.

The V gene is TRBV2, the J gene TRBJ1-5; 8 bases map to TRBD1. The CDR3 loop spans 13 amino acids. The V and J ends lost 10 bases and 6 bases, in that order; junction bases with no gene match: 8. Looked up from germline, CDR1 is SNHLY and CDR2 is FYNNEI. In DNA, the CDR3 is TGTGCCACGACACCGGACAGGGTTCAGCCCCAGCATTTT. The encoded protein is CATTPDRVQPQHF.

This clonotype appeared a few times. The chain has TRBV29-1 and TRBJ2-3; 9 bases map to TRBD2. The CDR3 has 14 amino acids. Germline values: CDR1 SQVTM, CDR2 ANQGSEA. The junction had 10 bases not matched to a gene; V was cut back by 5 bases and J by 7 bases. Here the CDR3 DNA reads TGCAGCGTTCTGCGGGAGGGGCTGAGGCATACGCAGTATTTT. Translation: CSVLREGLRHTQYF.

Comments on this clonotype: A junction end diverges from the germline sequence, so it may reflect a read error. This chain uses TRBV27 with TRBJ1-2, with D possibly being TRBD1 (6 bases). The length of the CDR3 is 15 residues. From germline, CDR1 is MNHEY and CDR2 SMNVEV (reference sequence). As DNA, the CDR3 is TGTGCCAGCAGTTTAAAGGGGGGAGCTAACTATGACTACACCTTC. It translates to CASSLKGGANYDYTF.

The rearrangement links TRBV3-1 to TRBJ1-2; no firm D call. The CDR3 has 13 residues. Per germline, CDR1 LGHDT and CDR2 YNNKEL (reference sequence). V gave up 6 bases and J gave up 5 bases, with 13 bases separating them. The CDR3 loop reads CASRGPPSYGYTF. The CDR3, as DNA: TGTGCCAGCAGAGGACCGCCCTCATATGGCTACACCTTC.

This chain uses TRBV20-1 with TRBJ2-1, with D possibly being TRBD2 (5 bases). V gave up 3 bases and J gave up 7 bases, with 10 bases separating them. The CDR3 consists of 12 residues. Germline V gene data show CDR1 as DFQATT and CDR2 as SNEGSKA (reference sequence). The CDR3 bases are TGCAGTGCTAGCGGAGGTGGTAATGAGCAGTTCTTC. It specifies CSASGGGNEQFF.

The chain carries TRBV27 and TRBJ2-7; TRBD1 might be the D (6 bases). Looked up from germline, CDR1 is MNHEY and CDR2 is SMNVEV (reference sequence). Trimming removed 5 bases from V and 0 bases from J, with 14 bases in between. The CDR3 totals 15 residues. The CDR3 sequence is CASSLDSRHSYEQYF. CDR3 nucleotide sequence: TGTGCCAGCAGTCTGGACAGCCGACACTCCTACGAGCAGTACTTC.

The chain employs TRBV9 and TRBJ1-2; D remains ambiguous. The CDR3 spans 12 residues. Germline CDR1 is SGDLS and CDR2 is YYNGEE. V was trimmed by 3 bases and J by 4 bases, leaving 7 bases between them. The CDR3 loop is CASSGNSYGYTF. The CDR3 nucleotides read TGTGCCAGCAGCGGCAACAGCTATGGCTACACCTTC.

This clonotype has only one observation. The rearrangement links TRBV3-1 to TRBJ2-7; possible D gene TRBD2, 6 bases. The CDR3 is made up of 12 amino acids. The germline gives CDR1 LGHDT, CDR2 YNNKEL (reference sequence). The germline V and J ends were trimmed by 0 bases and 12 bases, with 12 bases remaining between them. Here the CDR3 reads CASSQDLPGLYF. The CDR3 DNA follows: TGTGCCAGCAGCCAAGATCTTCCGGGACTGTACTTC.

The chain is built from TRBV14 and TRBJ2-1; 7 bases fit TRBD2. This CDR3 has 13 residues. Per germline, CDR1 SGHDN and CDR2 FVKESK. V gave up 3 bases and J gave up 10 bases; unmatched junction bases: 6. The DNA of the CDR3 is TGTGCCAGCAGCCAGGGATGGGGAGGGGAGCAGTTCTTC. This sequence encodes CASSQGWGGEQFF.